This T cell receptor beta chain was identified during a study of T-cell reconstitution after alpha-beta-depleted transplantation in children. Findings of the study overall: Several hundred graft clones that had expanded were reportedly the source of alpha-beta T cells about two months after transplant. A year had passed since transplant, and T-cell counts and diversity by then came mostly from newly produced T cells. Surviving recipient T cells and intrathymic progenitors accounted for some patients' high TCRbeta diversity at day 60.

CDR3 size: 13 residues. Germline values: CDR1 MGHRA, CDR2 YSYEKL. With 4 bases removed from V and 2 bases from J, the gap between germline ends came to 8 bases. A remark on this clonotype: Its antigen is as yet unknown.

Unique molecular identifiers were built into the TCRbeta library. One entry per CDR3 protein results from TCRdb running MiXCR on the PCR reads. Found here are approximately 230,000 distinct CDR3 sequences, approximately 24% of them singletons; the top ten hold around 4.8%. This chain links TRBV4-1 with TRBJ1-2; D might be TRBD1 (6 bases). Material: PBMCs, mostly from graft donor cells, obtained 360 days after TCRalphabeta/CD19-depleted stem cell transplant. The sequence was obtained from a female patient between 2 and 15 years old who had a stem cell transplant for congenital amegakaryocytic thrombocytopenia, so the T cells may come from the graft donor. The CDR3 spells CASSRGQNYGYTF. The CDR3 coding sequence is TGCGCCAGCAGCCGCGGACAGAACTATGGCTACACCTTC.